The sequence of this TCR beta chain was determined in a study of T cell repertoires in cytomegalovirus infection (dated by TCRdb to the late 2010s). At the level of the whole study: Because public TCR beta signatures pointed to carriage of CMV infection together with the matching HLA type, the HLA type of each donor mattered for the analysis.

The paper's findings and limits, for the study overall: Carriers of CMV infection plus the relevant HLA type were discriminated by the cumulative frequency of public TCR beta family members in the study cohort and in an independent roughly 340-donor cohort. In the ex vivo response, HLA-C-restricted CMV-specific TCR beta clonotypes were dominant, and in two of eight donors the single most frequent clonotype came from this HLA-C-restricted group.

This sample was sequenced with an Illumina HiSeq 1500. TCRdb redid the processing of the public reads, applying fastp at Q25 and MiXCR, and retained in-frame beta chains. Rows with one shared CDR3 protein collapse into an entry with the most common genes and DNA. In all, the sample holds a few hundred thousand distinct CDR3 sequences, and over 15% of those were seen once. Of the sample, more than 45% falls within the top ten clones. V drops 0 bases and J drops 0 bases, leaving 6 bases in between. Taken from cysteine to phenylalanine, the CDR3 has 15 residues. Solely the CDR3 DNA is kept, with 45 bases framed from the first base. The germline V gene sets CDR1 to MGHRA and CDR2 to YSYEKL. Regarding this clonotype: Its antigen is unknown. It has no much larger one-base neighbor in the sample; base qualities were not kept.

Sequenced input: CD8+ T cells from PBMCs. The chain joins TRBV4-1 to TRBJ1-5, with the D gene not clear enough to name. The receptor was isolated from a human donor in good health (CMV status not recorded). Some clones in this sample may be carry-over from other donors' samples. In nucleotide form, the sequence is TGCGCCAGCAGCCAAGAACCTACTAGCAATCAGCCCCAGCATTTT. Its protein product is CASSQEPTSNQPQHF.